This TCR beta chain emerged from a study of PD-1 blockade in classical Hodgkin lymphoma. In germline, CDR1 is SGHRS, CDR2 YFSETQ. The CDR3 runs 16 residues. Trimming removed 5 bases from V and 3 bases from J; junction bases left unmatched: 11. Every single patient, without exception, relapsed after autologous stem cell transplantation, and brentuximab vedotin exposure varied. TCRdb keeps only in-frame clones here, not all; method: immunoSEQ multiplex PCR. The sample yields some 58,000 clones, around 90% seen once. The chain links TRBV5-1 to TRBJ2-5, with 9 nucleotides matching TRBD2. This clonotype originated in a human donor with classical Hodgkin lymphoma. This specimen consisted of peripheral blood mononuclear cells (PBMCs), obtained before the second cycle of nivolumab. CDR3 amino acids: CASREGAGGMEETQYF. Here the CDR3 DNA reads TGCGCCAGCAGGGAGGGAGCGGGGGGAATGGAAGAGACCCAGTACTTC.